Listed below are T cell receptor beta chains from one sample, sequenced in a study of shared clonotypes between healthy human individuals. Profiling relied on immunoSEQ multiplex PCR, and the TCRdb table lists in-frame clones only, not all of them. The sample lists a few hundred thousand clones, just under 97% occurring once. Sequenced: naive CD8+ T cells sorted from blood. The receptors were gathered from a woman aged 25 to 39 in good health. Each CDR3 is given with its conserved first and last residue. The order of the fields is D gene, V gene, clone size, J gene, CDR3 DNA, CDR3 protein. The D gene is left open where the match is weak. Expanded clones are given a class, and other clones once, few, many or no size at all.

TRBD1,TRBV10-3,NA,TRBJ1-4,TGTGCCATCAGTGGATCAGGGGGTGGTGAAAAACTGTTTTTT,CAISGSGGGEKLFF
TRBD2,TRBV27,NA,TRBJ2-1,TGTGCCAGCAGTCCGTACCTTAGCGGGAGCAGGTACAATGAGCAGTTCTTC,CASSPYLSGSRYNEQFF
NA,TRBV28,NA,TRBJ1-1,TGTGCCAGCACCTTCAGGCTTCTGAACACTGAAGCTTTCTTT,CASTFRLLNTEAFF
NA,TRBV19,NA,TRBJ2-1,TGTGCCAGTAGTTTGGGACTTCCCGTCTACAATGAGCAGTTCTTC,CASSLGLPVYNEQFF
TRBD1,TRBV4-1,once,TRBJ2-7,TGCGCCAGCAGCCGGACAGGGACTTTCGGCGAGCAGTACTTC,CASSRTGTFGEQYF
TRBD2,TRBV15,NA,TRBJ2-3,TGTGCCACCAGCAGAACCACTAGCGGGAGTACAGATACGCAGTATTTT,CATSRTTSGSTDTQYF
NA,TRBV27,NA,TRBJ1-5,TGTGCCAGCGCTTATACAGGAGGTCAGCCCCAGCATTTT,CASAYTGGQPQHF
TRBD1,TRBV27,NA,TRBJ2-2,TGTGCCAGTCCTCCCGGGACAGGGTTTGCCACCGGGGAGCTGTTTTTT,CASPPGTGFATGELFF
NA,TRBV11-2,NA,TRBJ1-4,TGTGCCAGCAGCTTAAAAGGCTGGGGTACTAATGAAAAACTGTTTTTT,CASSLKGWGTNEKLFF
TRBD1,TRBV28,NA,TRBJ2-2,TGTGCCAGCAGTTTCCGGGCAGGGGGGAACACCGGGGAGCTGTTTTTT,CASSFRAGGNTGELFF
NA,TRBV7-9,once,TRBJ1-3,TGTGCCAGCAGCCCCTCGGCGGGCCACTCTGGAAACACCATATATTTT,CASSPSAGHSGNTIYF
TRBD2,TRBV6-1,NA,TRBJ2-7,TGTGCCAGCAGTGATCAGGCTAGCGGGGTCGTGGAGCAGTACTTC,CASSDQASGVVEQYF
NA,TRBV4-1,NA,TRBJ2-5,TGCGCCAGCAGCCAAGATAACGAGGGAGGAGGAGAGACCCAGTACTTC,CASSQDNEGGGETQYF
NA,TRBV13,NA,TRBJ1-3,TGTGCCAGCAGCTTAGAGGGATATGGAAACACCATATATTTT,CASSLEGYGNTIYF
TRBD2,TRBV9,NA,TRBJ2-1,TGTGCCAGCAGCGATCCTAGCGGGAGGAATAATGAGCAGTTCTTC,CASSDPSGRNNEQFF
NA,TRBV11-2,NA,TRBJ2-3,TGTGCCAGCAGCTTCCCCCCCTGGGGCGGAGACACAGATACGCAGTATTTT,CASSFPPWGGDTDTQYF
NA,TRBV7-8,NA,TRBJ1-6,TGTGCCAGCAGCAGCCCAGGGGTTCGCTCACCCCTCCACTTT,CASSSPGVRSPLHF
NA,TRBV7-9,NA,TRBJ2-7,TGTGCCAGCAGTGGGGCGGGACACGGACCCCTCTACGAGCAGTACTTC,CASSGAGHGPLYEQYF
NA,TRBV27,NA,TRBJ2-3,TGTGCCAGCAGCCCCGAGGAGACAGATACGCAGTATTTT,CASSPEETDTQYF
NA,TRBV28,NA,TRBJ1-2,TGTGCCAGCAGTTTAACTTTGGGCAGTCTGGGCTACACCTTC,CASSLTLGSLGYTF
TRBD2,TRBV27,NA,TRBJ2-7,TGTGCCAGCAGCGGGCGGGAGGCCAACGAGCAGTACTTC,CASSGREANEQYF